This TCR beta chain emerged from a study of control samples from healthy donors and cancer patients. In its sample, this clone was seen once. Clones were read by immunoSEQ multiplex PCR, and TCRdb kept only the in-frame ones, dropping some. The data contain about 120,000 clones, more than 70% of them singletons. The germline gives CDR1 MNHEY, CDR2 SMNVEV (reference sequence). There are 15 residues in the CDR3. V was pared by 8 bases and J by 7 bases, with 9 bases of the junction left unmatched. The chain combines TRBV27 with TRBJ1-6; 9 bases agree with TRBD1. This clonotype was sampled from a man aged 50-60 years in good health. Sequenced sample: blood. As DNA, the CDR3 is TGTGCCAGCGGAACCGGGACAGGGTTGAATTCACCCCTCCACTTT. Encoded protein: CASGTGTGLNSPLHF.